These 17 T cell receptor beta chains were all obtained from the same sample, sequenced in a study of OX40 agonist ivuxolimab in advanced cancers. Produced via immunoSEQ multiplex PCR; TCRdb's table is partial and in-frame only. The data contain around 100,000 clones, approximately 91% of them singletons. The specimen comprised CD4+ or CD8+ T cells sorted from blood, sampled in a trial of the OX40 agonist ivuxolimab. Source of these receptors: an adult with an advanced solid tumor such as melanoma, head and neck, liver or kidney cancer.

J is TRBJ2-1 and V is TRBV5-1; D not resolved. The germline gives CDR1 SGHRS, CDR2 YFSETQ. Trimming removed 0 bases from V and 0 bases from J, with 7 bases in between. The CDR3 loop spans 15 amino acids. The CDR3 is CASSLDTSSYNEQFF. CDR3 nucleotide sequence: TGCGCCAGCAGCTTGGACACGAGCTCCTACAATGAGCAGTTCTTC.

The chain recombines TRBV10-3 with TRBJ2-7; 10 nucleotides align to TRBD1. The CDR3 has 15 amino acids. V lost 6 bases and J lost 5; bases outside the gene matches: 10. CDR1 is ENHRY and CDR2 is SYGVKD in the germline V gene. The CDR3 DNA reads TGTGCCATCAGATCCGGGACAGGGGACCATCACGAGCAGTACTTC. Amino acid sequence: CAIRSGTGDHHEQYF.

Turning to this clone: At one of its ends the junction is not consistent with the germline gene, which may arise from a read error. J is TRBJ2-7 and V is TRBV15; weak D call: TRBD2 (7 bases). This CDR3 is built from 14 residues. Looked up from germline, CDR1 is LNHNV and CDR2 is YYDKDF (reference sequence). The CDR3 coding sequence is TGTGCCACCAGCAGAGGCGGGGGCTCCGACGAGCAGTACTTC. It translates to CATSRGGGSDEQYF. The full variable domain, its missing parts supplied by reference TRBV15 and TRBJ2-7, is DAMVIQNPRYQVTQFGKPVTLSCSQTLNHNVMYWYQQKSSQAPKLLFHYYDKDFNNEADTPDNFQSRRPNTSFCFLDIRSPGLGDTAMYLCATSRGGGSDEQYFGPGTRLTVT.

The rearrangement joins TRBV21-1 to TRBJ2-7; no DNA check was done on the table's D call, TRBD2. TRBV21-1 is flagged as a pseudogene. This CDR3 region has 13 residues. This CDR3 reads CASSLKLIHEQYF. The DNA of the CDR3 is TGTGCCAGCAGCCTAAAGCTGATCCACGAGCAGTACTTC.

This clone was counted a single time. The chain recombines TRBV5-1 with TRBJ2-7, with 11 positions matching TRBD1. This CDR3 is built from 19 residues. The germline CDR1 and CDR2 sequences are SGHRS and YFSETQ. Germline trimming cut 0 bases from V and 4 bases from J; bases unmatched to any gene: 15. The CDR3 DNA is TGCGCCAGCAGCTTGGGCGTTCGCCCTCCCGGGACAGGGGGGTACGAGCAGTACTTC. This sequence encodes CASSLGVRPPGTGGYEQYF.

The chain combines TRBV14 with TRBJ2-5; 8 nucleotides agree with TRBD2. Per the germline V gene, CDR1 is SGHDN and CDR2 is FVKESK. CDR3 size: 14 residues. V was clipped by 2 bases and J by 5 bases; unmatched bases: 4. The CDR3 nucleotides are TGTGCCAGCAGCCAAAGACTAGCGAGGGAGACCCAGTACTTC. This encodes CASSQRLARETQYF.

This sequence joins TRBV6-1 and TRBJ1-5; TRBD1 agrees at 10 bases. This CDR3 spans 14 amino acids. Germline V gives CDR1 MNHNS, CDR2 SASEGT. The V gene end was trimmed by 6 bases and the J gene end by 6 bases; junction bases not matched to a gene: 5. The CDR3 is CASSPTGGGQPQHF. Written as DNA, the CDR3 is TGTGCCAGCAGCCCGACAGGGGGCGGTCAGCCCCAGCATTTT.

The V and J genes are TRBV6-1 and TRBJ1-2; the D gene is possibly TRBD1 (6 bases). CDR1 is MNHNS, CDR2 SASEGT, per germline. V was pared by 6 bases and J by 4 bases, with 12 bases between. The CDR3 loop spans 13 amino acids. The CDR3 bases are TGTGCCAGCAGCGCCGACAGGAGCTATGGCTACACCTTC. This codes for CASSADRSYGYTF.

The CDR3 region is CASIRGLGWTEAFF. DNA for the CDR3: TGTGCCAGCATCCGGGGTCTGGGGTGGACTGAAGCTTTCTTT. V and J are TRBV6-5 and TRBJ1-1; D call uncertain. CDR3 length equals 14 residues. V was pared by 7 bases and J by 5 bases, with 17 bases between. Germline CDR1 reads MNHEY; CDR2 reads SVGAGI.

This chain joins TRBV28 and TRBJ1-1; no clear D gene. V shed 5 bases and J shed 6 bases, with 16 bases lying between them. This CDR3 comprises 14 residues. CDR1 and CDR2 (germline): MDHEN, SYDVKM. The CDR3 DNA reads as TGTGCCAGCAGTCCCTATCTTGCCGTTTCTGAAGCTTTCTTT. It encodes CASSPYLAVSEAFF.

This sequence joins TRBV5-1 and TRBJ1-3, with D maybe TRBD1 (6 bases). V lost 1 base to trimming and J lost 4 bases, with 12 bases between them. This CDR3 contains 15 residues. Germline V gene sequence: CDR1 SGHRS, CDR2 YFSETQ. The CDR3 is CASSLPQDSGNTIYF. CDR3 sequence (DNA): TGCGCCAGCAGCTTGCCCCAGGACAGCGGAAACACCATATATTTT.

This clone was recorded once. The chain couples TRBV5-4 to TRBJ1-1; no reliable D call. V lost 0 bases and J 2 bases, leaving 8 bases between the germline ends. The germline V gene has CDR1 SGHNT and CDR2 YYREEE (reference sequence). This CDR3 contains 14 residues. This CDR3 reads CASSLGPTNTEAFF. CDR3 bases: TGTGCCAGCAGCTTGGGACCGACCAACACTGAAGCTTTCTTT. The full variable domain, in which reference TRBV5-4 and TRBJ1-1 provide the parts outside the CDR3, is ETGVTQSPTHLIKTRGQQVTLRCSSQSGHNTVSWYQQALGQGPQFIFQYYREEENGRGNFPPRFSGLQFPNYSSELNVNALELDDSALYLCASSLGPTNTEAFFGQGTRLTVV.

The V gene is TRBV5-1, the J gene TRBJ2-7; TRBD2 matches at 9 bases. From germline, CDR1 is SGHRS and CDR2 YFSETQ. The length of the CDR3 is 13 residues. With 5 bases clipped from V and 5 bases from J, the junction kept 5 bases outside the gene matches. The CDR3, as DNA: TGCGCCAGCAGACCGGCGGGGGGGCACGAGCAGTACTTC. It is translated as CASRPAGGHEQYF.

This clone was seen just once. V gene TRBV2 combines with J gene TRBJ2-5, with D perhaps assigned TRBD1 or TRBD2 (6 bases each). The V end was cut by 4 bases, the J end by 1 base, with 10 bases between. The CDR3 has 14 residues. The germline V gene has CDR1 SNHLY and CDR2 FYNNEI. The CDR3 DNA sequence: TGTGCCAGCAGTGTAGGGGGGCCCCAAGAGACCCAGTACTTC. Its translation: CASSVGGPQETQYF.

V usage is TRBV5-4 and J usage is TRBJ2-2; a possible D gene is TRBD2 (5 bases). The CDR3 runs to 15 residues. The V end lost 1 base, the J end lost 0 bases, and 7 bases lay between the germline ends. Germline assignment: CDR1 SGHNT and CDR2 YYREEE (reference sequence). CDR3 bases: TGTGCCAGCAGCTTGCCCGGGGCGAACACCGGGGAGCTGTTTTTT. This sequence encodes CASSLPGANTGELFF.

The chain is built from TRBV7-9 and TRBJ1-4; TRBD1 might be the D (5 bases). Looked up from germline, CDR1 is SEHNR and CDR2 is FQNEAQ (reference sequence). V lost 5 bases and J 8 bases, leaving 18 bases between the germline ends. This CDR3 has 15 amino acids. The CDR3 sequence: CASSPDPPGREKLFF. The CDR3 coding sequence is TGTGCCAGCAGCCCAGATCCCCCAGGGCGCGAAAAACTGTTTTTT.

This CDR3 reads CASSSVGGGGNEQFF. In DNA form, the CDR3 reads TGCGCCAGCAGCAGTGTGGGAGGTGGGGGCAATGAGCAGTTCTTC. The chain couples TRBV5-1 to TRBJ2-1; tentative D call: TRBD2 (6 bases). This CDR3 is built from 15 residues. The germline gives CDR1 SGHRS, CDR2 YFSETQ. Trimming cost V 4 bases and J 6 bases, with 17 bases left between them.